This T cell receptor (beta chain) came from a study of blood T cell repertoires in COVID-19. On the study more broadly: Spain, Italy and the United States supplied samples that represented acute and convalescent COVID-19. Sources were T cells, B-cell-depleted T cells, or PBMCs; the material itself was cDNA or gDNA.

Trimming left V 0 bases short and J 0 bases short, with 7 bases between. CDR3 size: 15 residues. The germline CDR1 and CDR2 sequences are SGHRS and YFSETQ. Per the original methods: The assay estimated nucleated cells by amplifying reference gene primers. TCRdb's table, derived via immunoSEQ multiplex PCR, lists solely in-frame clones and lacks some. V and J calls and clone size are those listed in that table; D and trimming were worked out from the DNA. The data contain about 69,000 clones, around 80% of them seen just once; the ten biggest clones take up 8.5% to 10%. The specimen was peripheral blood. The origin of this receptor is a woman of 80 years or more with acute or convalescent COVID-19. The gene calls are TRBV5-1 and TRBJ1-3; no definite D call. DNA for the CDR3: TGCGCCAGCAGCTTGGGTCTAATCTCTGGAAACACCATATATTTT. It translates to CASSLGLISGNTIYF.